Below are 30 T cell receptor beta chains sequenced from a single sample in a study of blood T cells in healthy people across ages. Primed by a sample-barcoded 5' primer and a J-beta primer mix, a second PCR proceeded for about 6 to 12 cycles. MiXCR, run by TCRdb on the 5' RACE reads, gives a single entry per CDR3 protein. The profile covers about a million distinct CDR3 sequences, with roughly 51% appearing a single time and around a fifth taken by the ten largest. Sequenced sample: blood. These receptors originate from a woman aged 55-69 years in good health.

V and J are TRBV7-3 and TRBJ2-3; no clear D gene. From germline, CDR1 is SGHTA and CDR2 FQGTGA. Trimming took 5 bases from V and 0 from J, leaving 12 bases between them. This CDR3 is 15 amino acids long. CDR3 loop: CASSPWARSTDTQYF. The DNA of the CDR3 is TGTGCCAGCAGCCCCTGGGCCAGGAGCACAGATACGCAGTATTTT.

The CDR3 bases are TGTGCCAGCAGCGTAGATGGGGGTCTGGGTCAGCCCCAGCATTTT. Its protein is CASSVDGGLGQPQHF. This chain connects TRBV9 to TRBJ1-5, with D possibly matching TRBD1 (5 bases). The germline CDR1 and CDR2 sequences are SGDLS and YYNGEE. V was pared by 0 bases and J by 6 bases, with 13 bases between. This CDR3 spans 15 amino acids.

The V gene is TRBV11-2, the J gene TRBJ1-6; 9 bases agree with TRBD1. Germline CDR1 and CDR2: SGHAT and FQNNGV. The trim removed 1 base at V and 7 bases at J, leaving 2 bases unmatched. This CDR3 comprises 15 residues. CDR3 loop: CASSLGTGVNSPLHF. DNA for the CDR3: TGTGCCAGCAGCTTAGGGACAGGGGTGAATTCACCCCTCCACTTT.

The chain couples TRBV3-1 to TRBJ2-3; 9 bases are shared with TRBD2. Trimming removed 0 bases from V and 3 bases from J; junction bases left unmatched: 13. There are 19 residues in the CDR3. Per germline, CDR1 LGHDT and CDR2 YNNKEL (reference sequence). The CDR3 here is CASSQENCGRAPATDTQYF. CDR3 coding DNA: TGTGCCAGCAGCCAAGAAAATTGCGGGAGGGCCCCGGCTACAGATACGCAGTATTTT.

This clonotype was seen a few times. The rearrangement uses TRBV28 and TRBJ2-1; tentatively, D is TRBD1 or TRBD2 (6 bases each). Trimming stripped 5 bases from V and 5 bases from J, with 19 bases between. The CDR3 is 16 residues long. Germline-derived CDR1 and CDR2 are MDHEN and SYDVKM. The CDR3 sequence is CASSGDGGLTNNEQFF. The DNA for the CDR3 is TGTGCCAGCAGTGGCGACGGGGGCCTTACTAACAATGAGCAGTTCTTC.

The chain links TRBV6-2 or TRBV6-3 to TRBJ2-1; no definite D call. Germline V gives CDR1 MNHEY, CDR2 SVGEGT. This CDR3 comprises 13 residues. Trimming took 6 bases from V and 10 from J, leaving 16 bases between them. The CDR3 is CASSNPTPYEQFF. CDR3 sequence (DNA): TGTGCCAGCAGCAATCCCACACCTTACGAGCAGTTCTTC.

The sample holds a few counts of this clonotype. This chain uses TRBV28 with TRBJ1-5; no definite D call. Germline CDR1 reads MDHEN; CDR2 reads SYDVKM. The CDR3 covers 13 residues. The V and J ends lost 10 bases and 3 bases respectively, with 13 bases between them. For the CDR3, the DNA is TGTGCCACCCTATTGGACTACAATCAGCCCCAGCATTTT. Translation: CATLLDYNQPQHF. The complete variable domain, with remaining parts taken from reference TRBV28 and TRBJ1-5, reads DVKVTQSSRYLVKRTGEKVFLECVQDMDHENMFWYRQDPGLGLRLIYFSYDVKMKEKGDIPEGYSVSREKKERFSLILESASTNQTSMYLCATLLDYNQPQHFGDGTRLSIL.

The V gene is TRBV7-2, the J gene TRBJ2-3; 13 bases map to TRBD2. The CDR3 extends over 16 amino acids. Unmatched junction bases numbered 5, after V lost 4 bases and J lost 4 bases. Germline CDR1 SGHTA, CDR2 FQGNSA. CDR3 bases: TGTGCCAGCAGCTCGACTAGCGGGAGGTCGGCAGATACGCAGTATTTT. Protein product: CASSSTSGRSADTQYF.

Of note for this clonotype: One junction end disagrees with the germline gene, perhaps due to a read error. The V gene is TRBV18, the J gene TRBJ2-1, with TRBD2 matching 9 bases. The CDR3 length is 15 residues. CDR1 is KGHSH and CDR2 is LQKENI in the germline V gene. CDR3 coding DNA: TGTGCCAGCTCACCGGGACTAGCTAACTACGATGAGCAGTTCTTC. The encoded protein is CASSPGLANYDEQFF.

This clonotype was counted only a few times. This sequence joins TRBV4-2 and TRBJ2-1; possible D gene TRBD2, 6 bases. The CDR3 has 17 residues. Trimming stripped 5 bases from V and 9 bases from J, with 26 bases between. The germline V gene encodes CDR1 LGHNA and CDR2 YNFKEQ. CDR3 DNA: TGTGCCAGCAGCACAGGAGCGGACCGGGGGTTCTTCGGTGAGCAGTTCTTC. It codes for CASSTGADRGFFGEQFF.

This clonotype was observed a handful of times. The gene calls are TRBV28 and TRBJ2-5, with D possibly being TRBD1 (5 bases). The J call may be faulty, since TRBJ2-7 better matches the DNA end. Germline CDR1 and CDR2: MDHEN and SYDVKM. The CDR3 is 14 residues long. Here the CDR3 reads CASSGVGDRYEQYF. CDR3 DNA sequence: TGTGCCAGCAGTGGAGTAGGGGATCGGTACGAGCAGTACTTC.

In its sample, this clonotype was seen a few times. The CDR3 DNA follows: TGTGCCAGCAGCTTGATAGGACTAGCGGGGAATGAGCAGTTCTTC. This gives the protein CASSLIGLAGNEQFF. The chain couples TRBV5-5 to TRBJ2-1, with TRBD2 matching over 12 bases. Germline V lookup: CDR1 SGHKS, CDR2 YYEKEE (reference sequence). The CDR3 runs 15 residues. V was pared by 1 base and J by 7 bases, with 3 bases of the junction left unmatched.

In this sample, this clonotype turned up a few times. The genes are TRBV6-2 or TRBV6-3 and TRBJ2-7; TRBD2 matches 10 bases. With 7 bases clipped from V and 7 bases from J, the junction kept 10 bases outside the gene matches. CDR1 and CDR2 (germline): MNHEY, SVGEGT. The CDR3 has 14 amino acids. The CDR3, as DNA: TGTGCCAGCACGCAGCGGGAGGGGTCGTCTGAGCAGTACTTC. It codes for CASTQREGSSEQYF.

The chain is built from TRBV6-2 or TRBV6-3 and TRBJ1-5; 7 bases match TRBD1. After removal of 6 bases from V and 2 bases from J, the junction contained 10 bases not matched to a gene. The germline V gene has CDR1 MNHEY and CDR2 SVGEGT. The CDR3 has 16 amino acids. The CDR3 spells CASRDTQGSGNQPQHF. DNA for the CDR3: TGTGCCAGCAGGGATACACAGGGGTCGGGCAATCAGCCCCAGCATTTT.

This chain links TRBV20-1 with TRBJ1-1; TRBD1 aligns across 7 bases. J gave up 1 base and V 7 bases, and 12 bases lay outside the gene matches. The CDR3 has 15 amino acids. Germline CDR1 is DFQATT and CDR2 is SNEGSKA (reference sequence). The CDR3 protein is CSGPQGSIGNTEAFF. The CDR3 region has the DNA TGCAGTGGCCCACAGGGGTCCATAGGGAACACTGAAGCTTTCTTT.

The rearrangement links TRBV2 to TRBJ2-3; TRBD2 is a possible D gene (5 bases). CDR3 length equals 13 residues. V lost 8 bases and J 6 bases, leaving 15 bases between the germline ends. Per the germline V gene, CDR1 is SNHLY and CDR2 is FYNNEI. The CDR3 here is CASPPRGRDTQYF. The CDR3 nucleotides are TGTGCCAGCCCCCCCCGGGGAAGGGATACGCAGTATTTT. The whole variable domain, filled in from reference TRBV2 and TRBJ2-3, reads EPEVTQTPSHQVTQMGQEVILRCVPISNHLYFYWYRQILGQKVEFLVSFYNNEISEKSEIFDDQFSVERPDGSNFTLKIRSTKLEDSAMYFCASPPRGRDTQYFGPGTRLTVL.

This clonotype has just a few counts. The chain employs TRBV4-1 and TRBJ2-5; 8 nucleotides match TRBD1. This CDR3 is built from 13 residues. Germline-derived CDR1 and CDR2 are MGHRA and YSYEKL. V lost 1 base and J lost 11; bases outside the gene matches: 6. CDR3 sequence reads: CASSQGTGTEQYF. Here the CDR3 DNA reads TGCGCCAGCAGCCAAGGGACAGGGACTGAGCAGTACTTC.

This chain connects TRBV2 to TRBJ2-5; 9 bases map to TRBD2. Per germline, CDR1 SNHLY and CDR2 FYNNEI. The J segment lost 5 bases and the V segment lost 3 bases, leaving 7 bases of the junction unmatched. The CDR3 has 15 residues. The CDR3 loop is CASSDWGTSLETQYF. In nucleotides, the CDR3 is TGTGCCAGCAGTGATTGGGGGACTAGCTTGGAGACCCAGTACTTC.

The rearrangement links TRBV2 to TRBJ2-4, with TRBD1 matching 7 bases. The J call may be incorrect, as the DNA end agrees better with TRBJ2-5. The length of the CDR3 is 17 residues. Germline CDR1 and CDR2: SNHLY and FYNNEI. The CDR3 region has the DNA TGTGCCAGCAGTGAAGGTAGTCAACAGGGGACCCAAGAGACCCAGTACTTC. Protein: CASSEGSQQGTQETQYF.

There are a few counts of this clonotype. The CDR3 bases are TGTGCCAGCAGTCACCGGGACATAGCCTACGAGCAGTACTTC. Its translation: CASSHRDIAYEQYF. This rearrangement joins TRBV28 to TRBJ2-7; a possible D gene is TRBD1 (6 bases). This CDR3 region has 14 residues. In germline, CDR1 is MDHEN, CDR2 SYDVKM. Trimming removed 5 bases at V and 2 bases at J, with 13 bases between.

The chain employs TRBV29-1 and TRBJ2-3; D might be TRBD1 (6 bases). The CDR3 contains 14 residues. V was pared by 5 bases and J by 3 bases, with 15 bases between. The germline gives CDR1 SQVTM, CDR2 ANQGSEA. The CDR3 nucleotides are TGCAGCGTTAACAGGGATCGGGCGACAGATACGCAGTATTTT. Translation: CSVNRDRATDTQYF.

This clonotype showed up just a few times. V is TRBV20-1 and J is TRBJ1-2; D is ambiguous. The CDR3 loop spans 15 amino acids. CDR1 is DFQATT and CDR2 is SNEGSKA in the germline V gene (reference sequence). The V end was cut by 0 bases, the J end by 7 bases, with 18 bases between. As DNA, the CDR3 is TGCAGTGCTAGAGATCCCGCGAGGAACTATGGTGGCTACACCTTC. This sequence encodes CSARDPARNYGGYTF.

The chain carries TRBV7-9 and TRBJ2-5; D ambiguous. Germline V lookup: CDR1 SEHNR, CDR2 FQNEAQ (reference sequence). The germline V and J ends were trimmed by 5 bases and 1 base, with 17 bases remaining between them. The CDR3 consists of 16 residues. The CDR3 DNA reads TGTGCCAGCAGCCCAACTGCCAAGAGAGGCCAAGAGACCCAGTACTTC. It translates to CASSPTAKRGQETQYF.

V usage is TRBV29-1 and J usage is TRBJ2-1; TRBD1 matches at 11 bases. V lost 6 bases, J lost 8 bases, and 3 bases stayed unmatched. The CDR3 sequence is 12 residues long. Germline V lookup: CDR1 SQVTM, CDR2 ANQGSEA. The DNA for the CDR3 is TGCAGCGTAGCGGACAGGGGGCATGAGCAGTTCTTC. Its translation: CSVADRGHEQFF.

This clonotype was seen only a few times. The chain links TRBV20-1 to TRBJ2-5; D not resolved. CDR1 DFQATT and CDR2 SNEGSKA come from the germline V gene (reference sequence). Trimming shortened V by 0 bases and J by 5 bases, and 16 bases separated the two germline ends. This CDR3 region has 15 residues. The CDR3 loop is CSARDLDPSYETQYF. The DNA for the CDR3 is TGCAGTGCTAGAGATCTAGACCCATCCTACGAGACCCAGTACTTC.

This clonotype has just a few counts. In nucleotides, the CDR3 is TGTGCCAGCAGTTTACGAGCGGGAGGGACCACAGATACGCAGTATTTT. Its translation is CASSLRAGGTTDTQYF. The V call is TRBV12-3 or TRBV12-4, the J call TRBJ2-3; 10 positions match TRBD2. The CDR3 has 16 amino acids. The V segment lost 2 bases and the J segment 2 bases; nucleotides outside the gene matches: 4.

The chain has TRBV7-9 and TRBJ2-5; 7 bases are shared with TRBD1. V shed 2 bases, J shed 3 bases, and the junction held 12 bases outside the gene matches. Germline CDR1 SEHNR, CDR2 FQNEAQ (reference sequence). The CDR3 is 17 amino acids. CDR3 in amino acids: CASSLRSSRDREETQYF. Here the CDR3 DNA reads TGTGCCAGCAGCTTAAGATCCAGTCGCGACAGGGAAGAGACCCAGTACTTC.

The chain joins TRBV27 to TRBJ2-7; 9 nucleotides agree with TRBD2. The germline V gene encodes CDR1 MNHEY and CDR2 SMNVEV (reference sequence). J lost 5 bases, V lost 0 bases, and 14 bases had no gene match. There are 18 residues in the CDR3. CDR3 in amino acids: CASSLSARREGPPHEQYF. DNA of the CDR3: TGTGCCAGCAGTTTATCTGCGCGGCGGGAGGGGCCCCCCCACGAGCAGTACTTC.

The rearrangement joins TRBV6-1 to TRBJ2-4, with D maybe TRBD2 (5 bases). Trimming left V 9 bases short and J 13 bases short, with 19 bases between. Germline V gene data show CDR1 as MNHNS and CDR2 as SASEGT. This CDR3 spans 12 amino acids. CDR3 nucleotides: TGTGCCAGTTCCACGGGAATTCTAGAGCAGTACTTC. Encoded protein: CASSTGILEQYF.

This chain links TRBV28 with TRBJ1-5; 7 bases agree with TRBD1. Germline assignment: CDR1 MDHEN and CDR2 SYDVKM. Trimming took 5 bases from V and 5 from J; bases not matched to a gene: 12. The CDR3 contains 16 residues. The CDR3 coding sequence is TGTGCCAGCAGTCCGCCGGGGTCAGGGGGAGATCAGCCCCAGCATTTT. Protein product: CASSPPGSGGDQPQHF.